The source of this TCR beta chain is a study of cytomegalovirus exposure and HLA in healthy donors (dated by TCRdb to about 2017). About the study as a whole: According to a later analysis, the 120 or so validation repertoires were produced on the same platform as the approximately 610 repertoires of the first cohort. The study was designed to test whether signatures of past pathogen exposure could be identified by cataloging public T cell receptors. A separate validation cohort of roughly 130 different subjects was used in addition to the 666-subject first cohort. To predict cytomegalovirus infection status, the study brought together high-throughput TCR immunosequencing, statistical association of individual TCRs with disease status, and machine learning.

Points on this clone: Its binding antigen is unknown. No base quality values were provided; no much bigger clone lies one nucleotide off.

Results and caveats for the whole study, not just this receptor: The authors suggested that the approach could potentially be generalized to other disease states and immunological phenotypes. In vitro tests confirmed that a few of the cytomegalovirus-associated TCR beta chains recognize cytomegalovirus antigens. In the study, some 160 TCR beta chains were listed as associated with cytomegalovirus. The classifier was reported to diagnose cytomegalovirus status with high specificity and sensitivity in both the original cohort and the validation cohort. All 120 or so repertoires were used to score co-occurrence in the validation cohort in a later analysis, because that analysis had no HLA typing for the cohort. Most TCR sequences were observed very rarely across donors, whereas some public TCRs were present in many individuals. A later analysis found that TCRs clustered in the first cohort also tended to co-occur in the 120 validation repertoires, with 94% of cluster scores above 0.

The library was prepared using the immunoSEQ multiplex PCR assay. The source study handled its data this way. A statistical classification framework was built for diagnosing cytomegalovirus status from the catalog of TCR beta chain sequences. Sourced from immuneACCESS, this table was stored by TCRdb with only in-frame sequences that have V and J called. A share of the clones is absent; for the studies checked, an unresolved V gene accounts for under half, and the remainder has no known explanation. V and J calls and clone size are given by that table; D and trimming were obtained from the DNA. In this sample the table shows about 38,000 clones, just under 95% of which occur a single time. The ten largest account for approximately 3.2% of the sample. Donors formed part of the validation cohort, which comprised approximately 130 subjects and was distinct from the first cohort of several hundred subjects.

Its CDR3 holds 14 amino acids, cysteine through phenylalanine. Solely the CDR3 DNA is kept, with 42 bases framed from the first base. The germline V and J ends show losses of 4 bases and 7 bases respectively, and no gene match explains 7 bases of the junction. From the germline V gene, CDR1 is SGHAT and CDR2 is FQNNGV. Sample: PBMCs. The TCR sequence derives from a man aged 18 to 30 in good health and CMV-seronegative. The receptor chain draws on TRBV11-2 and TRBJ2-1; TRBD2 lines up with 7 middle nucleotides. The nucleotides are TGTGCCAGCAGCTCACGACTAGCAGGTAATGAGCAGTTCTTC. The resulting protein is CASSSRLAGNEQFF. Full variable domain (CDR3 extended with the reference TRBV11-2 and TRBJ2-1 proteins): EAGVAQSPRYKIIEKRQSVAFWCNPISGHATLYWYQQILGQGPKLLIQFQNNGVVDDSQLPKDRFSAERLKGVDSTLKIQPAKLEDSAVYLCASSSRLAGNEQFFGPGTRLTVL.